The entry that follows covers one T cell receptor (beta chain) sequence. Its antigen is as yet unknown. The assay was immunoSEQ multiplex PCR, and TCRdb's table has in-frame clones only and misses some. The sample lists 150,000 to 200,000 clones, 85% to 95% occurring once. The data were taken from a study of T cell responses to AZD1222 COVID-19 vaccine. Regarding the study as a whole: All repertoire sampling was performed exclusively after the peak T cell response. Vaccine-related CD4 TCRs covered spike, predominating at 160-218 and 743-854.

V lost 4 bases and J lost 3, with 16 bases in between. The CDR3 runs to 15 residues. Per the germline V gene, CDR1 is SGHNT and CDR2 is YYREEE (reference sequence). This clonotype was obtained from an adult who received the AZD1222 COVID-19 vaccine. V and J are TRBV5-4 and TRBJ1-2; D possibly corresponds to TRBD1 (6 bases). The material sequenced was peripheral blood, taken 28 days after the second AZD1222 dose. The CDR3 DNA is TGTGCCAGCAGCCGTACGGTCAGGGGCGACTATGGCTACACCTTC. Amino acids: CASSRTVRGDYGYTF.